Below, 21 T cell receptor beta chains from the same sample are listed, as sequenced in a study of T cells in narcolepsy. The assay was immunoSEQ multiplex PCR, and TCRdb's table has in-frame clones only and misses some. The profile covers 25,000 to 35,000 clones, with about four fifths appearing a single time and approximately 1.1% taken by the ten largest. Sequencing input: CD45RA- memory CD4+ T cells from PBMCs. The receptors were sampled from a human donor with narcolepsy.

The chain is built from TRBV6-6 and TRBJ1-5; 7 bases are shared with TRBD1. CDR1 and CDR2 (germline): MNHNY, SVGAGI (reference sequence). This CDR3 is built from 14 residues. The trim removed 6 bases at V and 6 bases at J, leaving 8 bases unmatched. CDR3 region: CASRGYRGGQPQHF. DNA of the CDR3: TGTGCCAGCAGGGGTTACAGGGGAGGTCAGCCCCAGCATTTT.

This clone showed up just once. The chain is built from TRBV15 and TRBJ1-2; D is unresolved. Trimming shortened V by 0 bases and J by 1 base, and 9 bases separated the two germline ends. CDR1 and CDR2 (germline): LNHNV, YYDKDF (reference sequence). There are 15 residues in the CDR3. DNA for the CDR3: TGTGCCACCAGCAGAGATAGGAGGGTTAACTATGGCTACACCTTC. Its translation is CATSRDRRVNYGYTF.

The chain carries TRBV19 and TRBJ1-2; tentative D call: TRBD1 (5 bases). Germline CDR1 reads LNHDA; CDR2 reads SQIVND (reference sequence). This CDR3 has 14 amino acids. V was pared by 7 bases and J by 4 bases, with 16 bases between. The chain's CDR3 is CASTLEGTAYGYTF. CDR3 coding DNA: TGTGCCAGTACCCTGGAGGGGACCGCCTATGGCTACACCTTC.

V usage is TRBV11-2 and J usage is TRBJ2-3; 8 bases are a match to TRBD2. From germline, CDR1 is SGHAT and CDR2 FQNNGV. V dropped 5 bases and J dropped 5; count of bases not matched to a gene: 6. The CDR3 is 14 amino acids. The CDR3, as DNA: TGTGCCAGCAGCCCGGCGGGGGGCGGAGATACGCAGTATTTT. This encodes CASSPAGGGDTQYF.

The rearrangement joins TRBV4-3 to TRBJ1-1; no clear D. Germline values: CDR1 LGHNA, CDR2 YSLEER. This CDR3 spans 15 amino acids. The V end lost 0 bases, the J end lost 8 bases, and 16 bases lay between the germline ends. The chain's CDR3 is CASSQEVASFREAFF. Written as DNA, the CDR3 is TGCGCCAGCAGCCAAGAGGTAGCCTCCTTTCGGGAAGCTTTCTTT.

J is TRBJ2-7 and V is TRBV18; a weak D match, TRBD2 (5 bases). CDR1 and CDR2 (germline): KGHSH, LQKENI. The CDR3 runs 16 residues. V was trimmed by 3 bases and J by 4 bases, leaving 19 bases between them. DNA of the CDR3: TGTGCCAGCTCACCTCAACGAACAATGGGAGCATACGAGCAGTACTTC. Its protein is CASSPQRTMGAYEQYF.

In this sample, this clone turned up once. This chain links TRBV27 with TRBJ2-7, with D perhaps TRBD1 or TRBD2 (6 bases each). This CDR3 contains 13 residues. CDR1 MNHEY and CDR2 SMNVEV come from the germline V gene (reference sequence). V was clipped by 2 bases and J by 4 bases, with 9 bases between them. The CDR3 spells CASSLEGGYEQYF. The CDR3 nucleotides read TGTGCCAGCAGTTTAGAGGGGGGATACGAGCAGTACTTC.

J is TRBJ2-3 and V is TRBV6-1; D gene uncertain. Germline V gene sequence: CDR1 MNHNS, CDR2 SASEGT. Trimming stripped 4 bases from V and 6 bases from J, with 17 bases between. CDR3 length: 15 residues. CDR3 DNA: TGTGCCAGCAGTGGATCGGCGCCTGCACGTGATACGCAGTATTTT. This gives the protein CASSGSAPARDTQYF.

This clone was recorded once. The rearrangement joins TRBV30 to TRBJ2-1; D is unresolved. Looked up from germline, CDR1 is GTSNPN and CDR2 is SVGIG (reference sequence). Trimming stripped 1 base from V and 0 bases from J, with 13 bases between. The CDR3 runs 16 residues. The CDR3 loop is CAWSARPRSSYNEQFF. In DNA, the CDR3 is TGTGCCTGGAGTGCCAGACCCCGGAGCTCCTACAATGAGCAGTTCTTC.

This chain links TRBV9 with TRBJ2-3; 9 bases map to TRBD1. This CDR3 is 14 amino acids long. The germline V gene encodes CDR1 SGDLS and CDR2 YYNGEE. V was pared by 0 bases and J by 6 bases, with 2 bases of the junction left unmatched. The CDR3: CASSVVTGGDTQYF. CDR3 sequence (DNA): TGTGCCAGCAGCGTAGTCACAGGGGGCGATACGCAGTATTTT.

This clone was counted once. The chain links TRBV2 to TRBJ1-1; D gene unclear. Germline assignment: CDR1 SNHLY and CDR2 FYNNEI. Trimming removed 7 bases at V and 4 bases at J, with 16 bases between. CDR3 length: 14 residues. The CDR3 is CASTLMGSGTEAFF. The DNA for the CDR3 is TGTGCCAGCACCCTGATGGGTTCGGGCACTGAAGCTTTCTTT.

The chain recombines TRBV9 with TRBJ2-1; no clear D gene. Trimming shortened V by 0 bases and J by 0 bases, and 7 bases separated the two germline ends. The CDR3 length is 15 residues. Per germline, CDR1 SGDLS and CDR2 YYNGEE. Here the CDR3 reads CASSVEGTSYNEQFF. The DNA of the CDR3 is TGTGCCAGCAGCGTAGAGGGCACCTCCTACAATGAGCAGTTCTTC.

In its sample, this clone was seen a few times. This CDR3 reads CASTSDRFTSPLHF. In DNA form, the CDR3 reads TGTGCCAGCACGTCGGACAGATTCACTTCACCCCTCCACTTT. This chain uses TRBV27 with TRBJ1-6; perhaps TRBD1 as D (6 bases). V lost 7 bases, J lost 9 bases, and 16 bases lay in between. Per the germline V gene, CDR1 is MNHEY and CDR2 is SMNVEV (reference sequence). CDR3 size: 14 residues.

V is TRBV5-1 and J is TRBJ2-2; D unclear. The CDR3 spans 13 residues. Per the germline V gene, CDR1 is SGHRS and CDR2 is YFSETQ. V was cut by 4 bases and J by 1 base, with 5 bases left in between. CDR3 DNA: TGCGCCAGCAGCCAGAAGAACACCGGGGAGCTGTTTTTT. This encodes CASSQKNTGELFF.

V gene TRBV6-5 combines with J gene TRBJ1-2, with D maybe TRBD1 (6 bases). The ends were cut back, 2 bases at V and 2 bases at J, with 15 bases in the middle. The CDR3 consists of 16 residues. Germline V lookup: CDR1 MNHEY, CDR2 SVGAGI. CDR3 DNA sequence: TGTGCCAGCAGTTACCCTGGGGGGGGCAGAAACTATGGCTACACCTTC. As protein: CASSYPGGGRNYGYTF.

V and J are TRBV2 and TRBJ2-3; no definite D call. CDR1 SNHLY and CDR2 FYNNEI come from the germline V gene. There are 12 residues in the CDR3. Trimming removed 5 bases from V and 4 bases from J, with 7 bases in between. CDR3 coding DNA: TGTGCCAGCAGTCTTTCCGCAGATACGCAGTATTTT. Protein sequence: CASSLSADTQYF.

J is TRBJ2-3 and V is TRBV6-4; possibly TRBD1 or TRBD2 for D (5 bases each). Germline V gives CDR1 MRHNA, CDR2 SNTAGT. Trimming shortened V by 6 bases and J by 4 bases, and 14 bases separated the two germline ends. This CDR3 is built from 14 residues. CDR3 DNA: TGTGCCAGCAGCCTAGGAGAGGGGCCAGATACGCAGTATTTT. It encodes CASSLGEGPDTQYF.

This chain links TRBV5-1 with TRBJ2-3, with D possibly TRBD2 on 7 matching bases. CDR3 length: 15 residues. The germline V gene has CDR1 SGHRS and CDR2 YFSETQ. V dropped 2 bases and J dropped 5 bases, with 15 bases sitting between them. As DNA, the CDR3 is TGCGCCAGCAGCTTCATTCCAGGGGAGGGAGATACGCAGTATTTT. It is translated as CASSFIPGEGDTQYF.

The chain employs TRBV30 and TRBJ2-6; possibly TRBD2 for D (7 bases). V was cut by 0 bases and J by 1 base, with 16 bases left in between. The CDR3 length is 18 residues. The germline V gene encodes CDR1 GTSNPN and CDR2 SVGIG (reference sequence). CDR3 in amino acids: CAWSVWGGGLSGANVLTF. The CDR3 coding sequence is TGTGCCTGGAGTGTTTGGGGGGGCGGTCTATCTGGGGCCAACGTCCTGACTTTC.

The CDR3: CASSPLSGVRGNEQFF. CDR3 DNA: TGTGCCAGCTCACCACTGTCCGGGGTTCGGGGCAATGAGCAGTTCTTC. The V gene is TRBV18, the J gene TRBJ2-1; the D gene is possibly TRBD2 (5 bases). Germline V gene sequence: CDR1 KGHSH, CDR2 LQKENI. There are 16 residues in the CDR3. Trimming left V 1 base short and J 6 bases short, with 16 bases between.

DNA of the CDR3: TGTGCCAGCAGTGAAGTAGGGTCAAGACAGCCCCAGCATTTT. Its protein product is CASSEVGSRQPQHF. The chain has TRBV6-1 and TRBJ1-5; D is uncertain. Germline CDR1 MNHNS, CDR2 SASEGT. The length of the CDR3 is 14 residues. Trimming pared 1 base from V and 7 bases from J, leaving 11 bases between.